This TCR beta chain is drawn from a study of T cell responses to AZD1222 COVID-19 vaccine. Study in general: Researchers grouped second doses given at about 4 or about 12 weeks into one pool. Study-level points and caveats: Repertoires were collected only later (after the peak T cell response had occurred).

Produced via immunoSEQ multiplex PCR; TCRdb's table is partial and in-frame only. The table lists approximately 80,000 clones, 75% to 85% of them singletons, with under 25% in the top ten. Germline CDR1 and CDR2: LNHDA and SQIVND (reference sequence). V shed 5 bases and J shed 5 bases, with 12 bases lying between them. This CDR3 is built from 13 residues. Remarks on this clone: Its specificity is not known.

V is TRBV19 and J is TRBJ1-1; possibly TRBD1 for D (5 bases). The source material was peripheral blood, sampled on day 0 of AZD1222 vaccination. This TCR came from an adult in good health. The CDR3 here is CASSPIEGTEAFF. In DNA, the CDR3 is TGTGCCAGTAGTCCGATCGAGGGGACTGAAGCTTTCTTT. Together with reference TRBV19 and TRBJ1-1, the CDR3 gives the full variable domain: DGGITQSPKYLFRKEGQNVTLSCEQNLNHDAMYWYRQDPGQGLRLIYYSQIVNDFQKGDIAEGYSVSREKKESFPLTVTSAQKNPTAFYLCASSPIEGTEAFFGQGTRLTVV.